This T cell receptor beta chain comes out of a study of CD8+ T cells in alopecia areata. RNA, once extracted, was reverse transcribed into cDNA for use as the sequencing template. Method: immunoSEQ multiplex PCR; TCRdb's copy keeps in-frame clones and lacks some. The sample shows tens of thousands of clones, around half of them seen only once. Note on this clone: The antigen is not known.

In a group of five patients, CD4+ cells were sorted into CD25+CD127- cells. Sorted populations comprised CD4+ and CD8+ T cells obtained from PBMCs. Germline V gives CDR1 SGHRS, CDR2 YFSETQ. The V and J ends lost 0 bases and 9 bases respectively, with 12 bases between them. The CDR3 covers 13 residues. Overall study findings and caveats: Lesional scalp, especially alopecia totalis/universalis, showed higher clonality than normal scalp.

The specimen was CD4+ Tregs sorted from blood. This chain joins TRBV5-1 and TRBJ2-5, with a tentative D call TRBD1 (5 bases). This sequence originates from a human donor with alopecia areata. CDR3: CASSLEVEGAQYF. The CDR3 DNA is TGCGCCAGCAGCTTGGAAGTTGAAGGGGCCCAGTACTTC.